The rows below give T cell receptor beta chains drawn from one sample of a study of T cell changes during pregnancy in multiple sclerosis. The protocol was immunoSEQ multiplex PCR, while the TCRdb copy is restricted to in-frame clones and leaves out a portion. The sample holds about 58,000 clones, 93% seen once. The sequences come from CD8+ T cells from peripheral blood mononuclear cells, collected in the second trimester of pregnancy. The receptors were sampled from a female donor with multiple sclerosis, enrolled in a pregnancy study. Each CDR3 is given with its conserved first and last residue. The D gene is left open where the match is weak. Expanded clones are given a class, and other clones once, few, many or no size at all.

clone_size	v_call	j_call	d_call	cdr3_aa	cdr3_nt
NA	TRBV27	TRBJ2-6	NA	CASSIDSLSGANVLTF	TGTGCCAGCAGTATAGATAGCCTGTCTGGGGCCAACGTCCTGACTTTC
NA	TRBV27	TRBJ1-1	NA	CASNGGKWTEAFF	TGTGCCAGCAACGGGGGAAAGTGGACTGAAGCTTTCTTT
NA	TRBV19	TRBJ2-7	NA	CASNKGVTYEQYF	TGTGCCAGTAATAAGGGGGTCACCTACGAGCAGTACTTC
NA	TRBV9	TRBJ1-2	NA	CASSVAEGAISF	NA
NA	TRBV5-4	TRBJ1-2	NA	CASSLIPPDYGYTF	TGTGCCAGCAGCTTGATTCCACCGGACTATGGCTACACCTTC
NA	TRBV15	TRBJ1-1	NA	CATSRDRGDTEAFF	TGTGCCACCAGCAGAGATCGGGGGGACACTGAAGCTTTCTTT
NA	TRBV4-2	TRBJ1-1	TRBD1	CASSRGQGALGTEAFF	TGTGCCAGCAGCCGAGGACAGGGGGCTCTTGGCACTGAAGCTTTCTTT
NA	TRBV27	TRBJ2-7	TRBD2	CASSLGTSGASYEQYF	TGTGCCAGCAGTTTGGGTACTAGCGGGGCCTCCTACGAGCAGTACTTC
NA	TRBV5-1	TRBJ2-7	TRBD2	CASSVTPVGGLGIPEQYF	TGCGCCAGCAGCGTCACACCGGTCGGGGGACTAGGAATCCCCGAGCAGTACTTC
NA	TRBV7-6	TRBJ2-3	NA	CASSLVFHRTLGSRTDTQYF	TGTGCCAGCAGCTTAGTTTTTCACCGAACCCTAGGGAGTAGGACAGATACGCAGTATTTT
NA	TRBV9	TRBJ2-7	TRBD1	CASSVGWDRAYEQYF	TGTGCCAGCAGCGTAGGGTGGGACAGAGCCTACGAGCAGTACTTC
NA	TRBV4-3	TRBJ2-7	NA	CASSQRGVDEQYF	TGCGCCAGCAGCCAAAGGGGCGTCGACGAGCAGTACTTC
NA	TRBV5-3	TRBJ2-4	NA	CARTDIQYF	TGTGCCAGAACGGACATTCAGTACTTC
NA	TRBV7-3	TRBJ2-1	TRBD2	CASSFSLAGFNEQFF	TGTGCCAGCAGCTTCTCTTTAGCGGGTTTCAATGAGCAGTTCTTC
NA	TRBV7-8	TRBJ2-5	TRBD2	CASSLRLAGVETQYF	TGTGCCAGCAGCTTAAGACTAGCGGGAGTAGAGACCCAGTACTTC
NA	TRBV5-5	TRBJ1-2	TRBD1	CASSSGGTDYGYTF	TGTGCCAGCAGCTCGGGGGGGACAGACTATGGCTACACCTTC
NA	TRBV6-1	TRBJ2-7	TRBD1	CASNLGTGDHEQYF	TGTGCCAGCAATTTAGGGACAGGGGACCACGAGCAGTACTTC
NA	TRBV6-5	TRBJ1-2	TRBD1	CASSYGQGDVYGYTF	TGTGCCAGCAGTTACGGACAGGGGGATGTCTATGGCTACACCTTC
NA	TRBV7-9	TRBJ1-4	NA	CASSFSGANEKLFF	TGTGCCAGCAGCTTTTCAGGGGCTAATGAAAAACTGTTTTTT
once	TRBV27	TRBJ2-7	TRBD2	CASSLIPGLATFEQYF	TGTGCCAGCAGTTTGATACCCGGACTAGCGACTTTCGAGCAGTACTTC
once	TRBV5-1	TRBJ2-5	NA	CASTFRESHQETQYF	TGCGCCAGCACCTTTCGGGAATCCCACCAAGAGACCCAGTACTTC
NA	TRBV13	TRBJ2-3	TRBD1	CASSALGDRGLEDTQYF	TGTGCCAGCAGTGCCCTTGGGGACAGGGGGCTGGAAGATACGCAGTATTTT
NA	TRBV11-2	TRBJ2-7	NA	CASSFVAGSTREQYF	TGTGCCAGCAGCTTCGTGGCAGGGTCGACGCGGGAGCAGTACTTC
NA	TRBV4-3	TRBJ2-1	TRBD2	CASSQGPGGTSGAWQFF	TGCGCCAGCAGCCAGGGCCCGGGGGGCACTAGCGGTGCGTGGCAGTTCTTC
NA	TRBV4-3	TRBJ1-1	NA	CASSQELEGTEAFF	TGCGCCAGCAGCCAAGAGCTGGAGGGCACTGAAGCTTTCTTT
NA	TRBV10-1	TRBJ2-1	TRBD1	CASSADRGRFGVDEQFF	TGCGCCAGCAGTGCGGACAGGGGCCGTTTCGGGGTCGATGAGCAGTTCTTC